This T cell receptor beta chain is drawn from a study of cytomegalovirus exposure and HLA in healthy donors. Germline CDR1 SGHVS, CDR2 FNYEAQ. CDR3 length: 15 residues. Between the trimmed V and J ends, which lost 5 bases and 5 bases, there was a span of 15 bases. Points on this clone: Its specificity is unknown.

Some clones are missing from TCRdb's copy, which holds only in-frame ones; the method was immunoSEQ multiplex PCR. The data hold fewer than 150,000 clones, with around four fifths observed a single time. The donors were part of the roughly 130-subject validation cohort, which stood apart from the approximately 640-subject first cohort. Study-level points and caveats: Reports credit the classifier with highly specific, highly sensitive diagnosis of cytomegalovirus status. The study listed approximately 160 cytomegalovirus-associated TCR beta chains.

This TCR was recovered from a man under 40 in good health and CMV-seropositive. V gene TRBV7-6 combines with J gene TRBJ2-2, with D uncertain. Input material: PBMCs. The CDR3 reads CASSPRSLITGELFF. The CDR3 DNA follows: TGTGCCAGCAGCCCTCGGTCCCTGATTACCGGGGAGCTGTTTTTT.